These 30 T cell receptor beta chains originate from one sample sequenced in a study of T cell responses to AZD1222 COVID-19 vaccine. The method was immunoSEQ multiplex PCR; TCRdb's version includes in-frame clones alone and lacks a portion of them. The table has about 69,000 clones, roughly 83% seen once. The material was peripheral blood, obtained 28 days after the second AZD1222 dose. These receptor sequences come from an adult who received the AZD1222 COVID-19 vaccine.

The gene calls are TRBV5-1 and TRBJ2-7, with 12 positions matching TRBD1. V trimming: 2 bases; J trimming: 7 bases; junction bases outside the gene matches: 7. CDR1 and CDR2 from the germline V gene are SGHRS and YFSETQ. The length of the CDR3 is 15 residues. CDR3 DNA sequence: TGCGCCAGCAGCTTTTCCGGGACAGGGGGCATGGAGCAGTACTTC. Amino acids: CASSFSGTGGMEQYF.

The V and J genes are TRBV2 and TRBJ2-7; no reliable D call. V dropped 7 bases and J dropped 6 bases, with 10 bases sitting between them. The CDR3 extends over 11 amino acids. Germline V gene data show CDR1 as SNHLY and CDR2 as FYNNEI. The CDR3 reads CASTALSEQYF. As DNA, the CDR3 is TGTGCCAGCACCGCCTTAAGCGAGCAGTACTTC.

This clone has more than one count but fewer than ten. The V gene is TRBV29-1, the J gene TRBJ2-2, with D hard to call. CDR3 size: 14 residues. Germline V CDR1 and CDR2: SQVTM, ANQGSEA. V dropped 4 bases and J dropped 1 base, with 10 bases sitting between them. The CDR3 region is CSVVLRVNTGELFF. CDR3 coding DNA: TGCAGCGTTGTCTTAAGGGTGAACACCGGGGAGCTGTTTTTT.

This clone was recorded only once. V gene TRBV27 combines with J gene TRBJ1-6; TRBD1 matches 7 bases. Germline CDR1 is MNHEY and CDR2 is SMNVEV (reference sequence). Trimming took 5 bases from V and 0 from J; bases not matched to a gene: 4. The CDR3 covers 16 residues. The CDR3 loop is CASSPTGSSYNSPLHF. The CDR3 bases are TGTGCCAGCAGTCCGACAGGGAGCTCCTATAATTCACCCCTCCACTTT.

The V call is TRBV11-2, the J call TRBJ1-2, with no clear D. The CDR3 has 14 amino acids. The V end lost 5 bases, the J end lost 8 bases, and 18 bases lay between the germline ends. CDR1 is SGHAT, CDR2 FQNNGV, per germline. For the CDR3, the DNA is TGTGCCAGCAGCCCCCGGCGAGGTCTGAGGGGCTACACCTTC. Translating it yields CASSPRRGLRGYTF.

Here the CDR3 DNA reads TGTGCCAGCAGCCGGGGCAGCGGGGGGATCCAAGAGACCCAGTACTTC. Its protein is CASSRGSGGIQETQYF. The chain combines TRBV5-4 with TRBJ2-5; 9 nucleotides agree with TRBD2. Germline lookup yields CDR1 SGHNT and CDR2 YYREEE (reference sequence). V trimming: 4 bases; J trimming: 1 base; junction bases outside the gene matches: 8. The CDR3 spans 16 residues.

The J gene is TRBJ1-6, the V gene TRBV6-5; possibly TRBD1 for D (5 bases). This CDR3 comprises 14 residues. Germline-derived CDR1 and CDR2 are MNHEY and SVGAGI. Trimming took off 0 bases at V and 6 bases at J, with 6 bases between the two ends. The CDR3 DNA follows: TGTGCCAGCAGTTACTCCGGGGGTAATTCACCCCTCCACTTT. Translation: CASSYSGGNSPLHF.

A single count supports this clone. The chain recombines TRBV5-1 with TRBJ1-2; D may be TRBD1 (5 bases). CDR1 and CDR2 from the germline V gene are SGHRS and YFSETQ. The V end was cut by 0 bases, the J end by 5 bases, with 14 bases between. The CDR3 runs to 15 residues. This CDR3 is CASSLAQGRAYGYTF. The CDR3 bases are TGCGCCAGCAGCTTGGCGCAGGGAAGGGCGTATGGCTACACCTTC.

This CDR3 is CASRTGQYGYTF. The CDR3 DNA is TGTGCCAGCAGGACAGGACAATATGGCTACACCTTC. V gene TRBV6-5 combines with J gene TRBJ1-2; possible D gene TRBD1, 6 bases. CDR1 and CDR2 from the germline V gene are MNHEY and SVGAGI. This CDR3 is 12 amino acids long. V was cut by 6 bases and J by 5 bases, with 10 bases left in between.

The V call is TRBV19, the J call TRBJ2-2, with D maybe TRBD1 (5 bases). This CDR3 spans 12 amino acids. CDR1 LNHDA and CDR2 SQIVND come from the germline V gene (reference sequence). V was cut by 6 bases and J by 3 bases, with 5 bases left in between. The CDR3 nucleotides read TGTGCCAGTAGAGGGGACACCGGGGAGCTGTTTTTT. Its translation is CASRGDTGELFF.

V is TRBV19 and J is TRBJ2-3, with D unclear. Germline CDR1 and CDR2: LNHDA and SQIVND (reference sequence). V was pared by 5 bases and J by 4 bases, with 7 bases between. The length of the CDR3 is 12 residues. CDR3 loop: CASSYYPDTQYF. CDR3 nucleotide sequence: TGTGCCAGTAGTTACTACCCAGATACGCAGTATTTT.

This chain uses TRBV6-5 with TRBJ1-3, with a possible D match to TRBD1 (6 bases). Germline values: CDR1 MNHEY, CDR2 SVGAGI. The V and J ends lost 6 bases and 4 bases respectively, with 16 bases between them. The CDR3 totals 15 residues. The chain's CDR3 is CASSLSGGLGNTIYF. For the CDR3, the DNA is TGTGCCAGCAGCCTAAGTGGGGGCCTCGGAAACACCATATATTTT.

This chain links TRBV2 with TRBJ1-1; TRBD1 matches at 7 bases. This CDR3 comprises 13 residues. Germline CDR1 is SNHLY and CDR2 is FYNNEI. The junction had 4 bases not matched to a gene; V was cut back by 4 bases and J by 5 bases. The CDR3 reads CASSGQGGTEAFF. The CDR3 bases are TGTGCCAGCAGTGGACAGGGAGGGACTGAAGCTTTCTTT. Variable domain in full (rest from reference TRBV2 and TRBJ1-1): EPEVTQTPSHQVTQMGQEVILRCVPISNHLYFYWYRQILGQKVEFLVSFYNNEISEKSEIFDDQFSVERPDGSNFTLKIRSTKLEDSAMYFCASSGQGGTEAFFGQGTRLTVV.

The gene calls are TRBV11-2 and TRBJ2-1; 9 positions match TRBD2. The V segment lost 5 bases and the J segment 3 bases; nucleotides outside the gene matches: 8. In germline, CDR1 is SGHAT, CDR2 FQNNGV. This CDR3 spans 16 amino acids. The CDR3 loop reads CASSTRLAGIYNEQFF. In nucleotides, the CDR3 is TGTGCCAGCAGCACCCGTCTAGCGGGAATCTACAATGAGCAGTTCTTC.

The V and J genes are TRBV29-1 and TRBJ2-1, with D perhaps being TRBD1 or TRBD2 (6 bases each). The CDR3 sequence is 15 residues long. Germline V lookup: CDR1 SQVTM, CDR2 ANQGSEA. V dropped 6 bases and J dropped 0 bases, with 15 bases sitting between them. CDR3 coding DNA: TGCAGCGTGGGGGGCATGACTGACTCCTACAATGAGCAGTTCTTC. Translating gives CSVGGMTDSYNEQFF.

This clone was seen just once. The rearrangement joins TRBV19 to TRBJ2-1, with 7 nucleotides matching TRBD2. CDR1 is LNHDA, CDR2 SQIVND, per germline (reference sequence). With 5 bases clipped from V and 6 bases from J, the junction kept 4 bases outside the gene matches. The CDR3 has 13 amino acids. CDR3 sequence (DNA): TGTGCCAGTAGTGGGGGGGTAGTCAATGAGCAGTTCTTC. Its translation: CASSGGVVNEQFF.

The chain recombines TRBV18 with TRBJ2-1, with 7 bases lining up with TRBD2. With 6 bases clipped from V and 7 bases from J, the junction kept 15 bases outside the gene matches. The CDR3 consists of 16 residues. The germline V gene encodes CDR1 KGHSH and CDR2 LQKENI. In DNA form, the CDR3 reads TGTGCCAGCTCCCGCGATCTGGGAGGGAACACGAATGAGCAGTTCTTC. Amino acid sequence: CASSRDLGGNTNEQFF.

The V gene is TRBV7-9, the J gene TRBJ2-3, with TRBD2 matching 8 bases. The germline V gene has CDR1 SEHNR and CDR2 FQNEAQ (reference sequence). CDR3 length: 15 residues. V lost 5 bases to trimming and J lost 0 bases; unmatched junction nucleotides: 4. The CDR3 reads CASSRSGVSTDTQYF. As DNA, the CDR3 is TGTGCCAGCAGCCGTAGCGGGGTCAGCACAGATACGCAGTATTTT.

The chain couples TRBV28 to TRBJ1-2; TRBD1 agrees at 7 bases. Trimming cost V 9 bases and J 8 bases; bases outside gene matches: 9. Germline V gene data show CDR1 as MDHEN and CDR2 as SYDVKM. The CDR3 consists of 12 residues. The CDR3, as DNA: TGTGCCAGTCGGGACAGCTTGTCCGGCTACACCTTC. Protein sequence: CASRDSLSGYTF.

The CDR3 loop reads CASSIRETQYF. DNA for the CDR3: TGTGCCAGCAGCATAAGAGAGACCCAGTACTTC. The genes are TRBV7-2 and TRBJ2-5; D not certain. Germline lookup yields CDR1 SGHTA and CDR2 FQGNSA. This CDR3 comprises 11 residues. Trimming shortened V by 5 bases and J by 4 bases, and 5 bases separated the two germline ends.

This clone appeared a single time. The V call is TRBV27, the J call TRBJ2-1, with 8 bases lining up with TRBD2. J was trimmed by 4 bases and V by 8 bases; bases with no gene match: 16. The CDR3 covers 17 residues. Germline V CDR1 and CDR2: MNHEY, SMNVEV (reference sequence). CDR3 DNA: TGTGCCAGCTCACCGGGACTAGGCTTTTCCTTGTACAATGAGCAGTTCTTC. Translation gives CASSPGLGFSLYNEQFF.

V is TRBV11-3 and J is TRBJ1-5; no clear D. This CDR3 has 12 residues. The V gene lost 5 bases and the J gene lost 0 bases, with 2 bases spanning the gap. Germline lookup yields CDR1 SGHNT and CDR2 YENEEA. CDR3 in DNA: TGTGCCAGCAGCATTAGCAATCAGCCCCAGCATTTT. Residues: CASSISNQPQHF. Complete variable domain (other parts from reference TRBV11-3 and TRBJ1-5): EAGVVQSPRYKIIEKKQPVAFWCNPISGHNTLYWYLQNLGQGPELLIRYENEEAVDDSQLPKDRFSAERLKGVDSTLKIQPAELGDSAVYLCASSISNQPQHFGDGTRLSIL.

The V and J genes are TRBV7-9 and TRBJ2-3; D is undetermined. Per germline, CDR1 SEHNR and CDR2 FQNEAQ (reference sequence). This CDR3 has 12 residues. V was cut by 5 bases and J by 3 bases, with 6 bases left in between. This CDR3 reads CASSEGTDTQYF. In DNA form, the CDR3 reads TGTGCCAGCAGCGAAGGGACAGATACGCAGTATTTT.

The chain joins TRBV5-6 to TRBJ1-2, with D hard to call. The germline CDR1 and CDR2 sequences are SGHDT and YYEEEE. The CDR3 covers 15 residues. The germline V and J ends were trimmed by 3 bases and 0 bases, with 12 bases remaining between them. In DNA, the CDR3 is TGTGCCAGCAGCTGGGCCCCAACGGCTAACTATGGCTACACCTTC. Translation: CASSWAPTANYGYTF.

This sequence joins TRBV2 and TRBJ1-5; tentatively, D is TRBD1 (5 bases). Germline V lookup: CDR1 SNHLY, CDR2 FYNNEI. V lost 6 bases, J lost 3 bases, and 12 bases lay in between. The length of the CDR3 is 14 residues. CDR3: CASRDGGVNQPQHF. CDR3 nucleotide sequence: TGTGCCAGCAGGGACGGGGGGGTCAATCAGCCCCAGCATTTT.

The V call is TRBV9, the J call TRBJ2-7, with 7 positions matching TRBD1. Germline V lookup: CDR1 SGDLS, CDR2 YYNGEE. V was pared by 1 base and J by 5 bases, with 6 bases of the junction left unmatched. This CDR3 has 14 residues. CDR3 nucleotide sequence: TGTGCCAGCAGCGTACTTGACAGGGCCAACGAGCAGTACTTC. Amino acids: CASSVLDRANEQYF.

This clone has only one observation. The CDR3 DNA is TGTGCCAGCAGCGACAGGGGCTATGGCTACACCTTC. Residues: CASSDRGYGYTF. The chain couples TRBV11-2 to TRBJ1-2; TRBD1 matches at 8 bases. Germline lookup yields CDR1 SGHAT and CDR2 FQNNGV. J was trimmed by 4 bases and V by 5 bases; bases with no gene match: 0. This CDR3 is built from 12 residues.

The rearrangement links TRBV7-2 to TRBJ1-2; a possible D gene is TRBD1 (6 bases). The CDR3 contains 13 residues. Trimming shortened V by 4 bases and J by 2 bases, and 8 bases separated the two germline ends. CDR1 and CDR2 (germline): SGHTA, FQGNSA. CDR3 protein: CASSSTGNYGYTF. The CDR3 DNA reads as TGTGCCAGCAGCTCCACAGGGAACTATGGCTACACCTTC.

The chain employs TRBV7-9 and TRBJ1-2; no clear D gene. Per the germline V gene, CDR1 is SEHNR and CDR2 is FQNEAQ (reference sequence). Trimming removed 5 bases at V and 7 bases at J, with 14 bases between. This CDR3 has 13 amino acids. CDR3 DNA sequence: TGTGCCAGCAGCCGAGGAACAGTAGGTGGCTACACCTTC. Encoded protein: CASSRGTVGGYTF. Based on the CDR3 plus reference TRBV7-9 and TRBJ1-2, the full variable domain is DTGVSQNPRHKITKRGQNVTFRCDPISEHNRLYWYRQTLGQGPEFLTYFQNEAQLEKSRLLSDRFSAERPKGSFSTLEIQRTEQGDSAMYLCASSRGTVGGYTFGSGTRLTVV.

The V call is TRBV9, the J call TRBJ2-1, with D perhaps matching TRBD1 (6 bases). The CDR3 consists of 15 residues. V gave up 0 bases and J gave up 5 bases, with 12 bases separating them. Germline lookup yields CDR1 SGDLS and CDR2 YYNGEE. The CDR3 DNA sequence: TGTGCCAGCAGCGTAGCAGGGGAGAGGGACAATGAGCAGTTCTTC. Translating gives CASSVAGERDNEQFF.